This T cell receptor (beta chain) was obtained from a study of molecular identifiers for immune sequencing clone quantification. General study findings and limits: Highly expanded clones may be undercounted when identical TCR molecules share barcodes.

Preparation methods for the bulk TCR libraries were those previously described, with listed TCR primers. MiXCR was run by TCRdb on the PCR reads, yielding one entry per CDR3 protein. Among around 470,000 distinct CDR3 sequences listed, 20% to 25% were seen once. Comments on this clonotype: Its specificity is unknown.

The CDR3 extends over 17 amino acids. Germline V CDR1 and CDR2: SNHLY, FYNNEI. V gave up 9 bases and J gave up 0 bases; unmatched junction bases: 13. Naive CD8 library inputs spanned roughly 17,000 to 1,100,000 sorted cells and 10%, 30% or 50% RNA. The sequencing sample was made of naive CD8+ T cells from blood, with Jurkat cell RNA spiked in. Regarding subset: FACS-sorted CD8+CD4-CCR7+CD45RA+ naive T cells. This TCR was sampled from a human donor in good health. Some libraries in this study had Jurkat cell RNA spiked in. This chain connects TRBV2 to TRBJ2-4; TRBD1 matches 8 bases. The CDR3 loop is CARPRGREGEAKNIQYF. The CDR3, as DNA: TGTGCCAGACCCAGGGGGCGCGAAGGAGAAGCCAAAAACATTCAGTACTTC.